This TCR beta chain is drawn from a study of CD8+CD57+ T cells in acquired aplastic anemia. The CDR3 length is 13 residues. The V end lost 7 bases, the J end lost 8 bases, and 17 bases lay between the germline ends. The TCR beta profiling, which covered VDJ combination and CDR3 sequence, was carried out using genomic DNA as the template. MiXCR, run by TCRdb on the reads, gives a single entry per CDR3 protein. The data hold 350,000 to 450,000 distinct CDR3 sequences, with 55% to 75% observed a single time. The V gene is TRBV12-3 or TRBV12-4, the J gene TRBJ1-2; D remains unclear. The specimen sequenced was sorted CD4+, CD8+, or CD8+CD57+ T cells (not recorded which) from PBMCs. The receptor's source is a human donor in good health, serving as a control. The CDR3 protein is CASTTDGVGGYTF. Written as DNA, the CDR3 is TGTGCCAGCACCACGGACGGGGTTGGAGGCTACACCTTC.